The rows below give T cell receptor beta chains drawn from one sample of a study of shared clonotypes between healthy human individuals. Clones were read by immunoSEQ multiplex PCR, and TCRdb kept only the in-frame ones, dropping some. The sample carries over a million clones, 60% to 80% recorded once. Sequences were obtained from memory CD4+ T cells sorted from blood. These receptors were taken from a man aged 18 to 30 in good health. CDR3s include the opening cysteine and the closing phenylalanine or tryptophan. D genes are given only for firm matches. Clone size is shown for a subset of rows, as once, few, many or a class of expanded clone.

clone_size	cdr3_length	v_call	d_call	j_call	cdr3_aa	cdr3_nt
-	18	TRBV11-2	-	TRBJ1-1	CASSRETIWTGRDTEAFF	TGTGCCAGCAGCCGAGAAACTATTTGGACCGGGAGGGACACTGAAGCTTTCTTT
once	17	TRBV18	TRBD1	TRBJ2-7	CASSPPTGGVNGYEQYF	TGTGCCAGCTCACCGCCGACAGGGGGCGTGAACGGATACGAGCAGTACTTC
-	14	TRBV9	-	TRBJ1-6	CASSVTDAYSPLHF	TGTGCCAGCAGCGTGACGGACGCGTATTCACCCCTCCACTTT
few	15	TRBV9	-	TRBJ1-3	CASSVGGTSGNTIYF	TGTGCCAGCAGCGTAGGGGGCACCTCTGGAAACACCATATATTTT
few	13	TRBV29-1	-	TRBJ2-5	CSVHSAVGETQYF	TGCAGCGTCCACTCGGCGGTAGGGGAGACCCAGTACTTC
-	12	TRBV7-2	-	TRBJ1-6	CASSQYNSPLHF	TGTGCCAGCAGTCAATATAATTCACCCCTCCACTTT
-	13	TRBV7-7	-	TRBJ2-2	CASSPDRGGELFF	TGTGCTAGCAGCCCTGACCGGGGTGGGGAGCTGTTTTTT
-	15	TRBV4-3	TRBD2	TRBJ2-1	CASSPVAGVENEQFF	TGCGCCAGCAGCCCGGTAGCGGGAGTAGAGAATGAGCAGTTCTTC
-	13	TRBV6-5	-	TRBJ2-2	CASTPRGGSELFF	TGTGCCAGCACCCCCCGGGGTGGGTCGGAGCTGTTTTTT
-	15	TRBV27	TRBD1	TRBJ2-5	CASSFLTQGAGAQYF	TGTGCCAGCAGTTTCCTCACACAGGGGGCCGGGGCCCAGTACTTC
-	13	TRBV30	-	TRBJ2-3	CAWSETKTDTQYF	TGTGCCTGGAGTGAGACAAAGACGGATACGCAGTATTTT
-	14	TRBV7-8	-	TRBJ1-6	CASSFTGANSPLHF	TGTGCCAGCAGCTTCACCGGGGCAAATTCACCCCTCCACTTT
many	11	TRBV18	TRBD2	TRBJ2-5	CASSREGTQYF	TGTGCCAGCTCCCGGGAGGGGACCCAGTACTTC
-	15	TRBV5-1	-	TRBJ1-1	CASTGISGVDTEAFF	TGCGCCAGCACCGGAATAAGTGGTGTGGACACTGAAGCTTTCTTT
-	14	TRBV7-2	TRBD2	TRBJ2-3	CASSLGRSTDTQYF	TGTGCCAGCAGCCTCGGGAGGAGCACAGATACGCAGTATTTT
-	13	TRBV10-1	-	TRBJ1-1	CASSESGQTEAFF	TGCGCCAGCAGTGAGTCCGGACAGACTGAAGCTTTCTTT
-	13	TRBV6-5	-	TRBJ2-7	CASSYAPTYEQYF	TGTGCCAGCAGTTATGCCCCGACCTACGAGCAGTACTTC
-	13	TRBV28	-	TRBJ2-2	CASQRGATGELFF	TGTGCCAGCCAGCGCGGGGCCACCGGGGAGCTGTTTTTT
-	16	TRBV5-8	TRBD1	TRBJ2-7	CASRLSGQGFSYEQYF	TGTGCCAGCAGGTTGTCAGGACAGGGGTTCTCCTACGAGCAGTACTTC
-	14	TRBV15	-	TRBJ1-5	CATSRGGRDQPQHF	TGTGCCACCAGCAGAGGTGGAAGGGATCAGCCCCAGCATTTT
many	15	TRBV5-4	TRBD1	TRBJ2-7	CASSPTLGQSYEQYF	TGTGCCAGCAGCCCAACCCTGGGACAGAGTTACGAGCAGTACTTC
-	18	TRBV7-9	TRBD1	TRBJ1-1	CASSVGRGTGLMNTEAFF	TGTGCCAGCAGCGTAGGTCGAGGGACAGGCTTAATGAACACTGAAGCTTTCTTT
few	18	TRBV5-1	TRBD2	TRBJ2-3	CASSAGLAGGPGTDTQYF	TGCGCCAGCAGCGCGGGACTAGCGGGAGGGCCGGGGACAGATACGCAGTATTTT
-	11	TRBV15	-	TRBJ2-1	CATSRVFPPFF	TGTGCCACCAGCAGAGTGTTTCCACCGTTCTTC
-	15	TRBV18	-	TRBJ2-2	CASSTRDTNTGELFF	TGTGCCAGCTCAACACGGGACACGAACACCGGGGAGCTGTTTTTT
once	19	TRBV28	TRBD1	TRBJ2-7	CASSPSPGTGFLSAYEQYF	TGTGCCAGCAGTCCCTCGCCCGGGACAGGGTTCTTATCCGCCTACGAGCAGTACTTC
-	13	TRBV6-5	-	TRBJ2-6	CASRASGANVLTF	TGTGCCAGCAGAGCCTCTGGGGCCAACGTCCTGACTTTC
-	15	TRBV9	-	TRBJ2-1	CASSPHRDSYNEQFF	TGTGCCAGCAGCCCCCATCGAGACTCCTACAATGAGCAGTTCTTC
-	16	TRBV9	-	TRBJ1-2	CASSVALKGVGYGYTF	TGTGCCAGCAGCGTAGCTCTAAAAGGGGTTGGCTATGGCTACACCTTC
-	14	TRBV9	-	TRBJ2-5	CASSVQSRDETQYF	TGTGCCAGCAGCGTACAGTCCAGGGACGAGACCCAGTACTTC
once	13	TRBV29-1	TRBD1	TRBJ2-5	CSASKTGGETQYF	TGCAGCGCTTCAAAGACAGGGGGAGAGACCCAGTACTTC
many	15	TRBV5-8	TRBD1	TRBJ1-2	CASSLALDRGYGYTF	TGTGCCAGCAGCTTGGCCCTGGACAGGGGATATGGCTACACCTTC
-	14	TRBV30	-	TRBJ2-5	CAWSLGRGTEAQYF	TGTGCCTGGTCTCTAGGGAGAGGTACGGAGGCCCAGTACTTC
-	15	TRBV7-2	-	TRBJ1-1	CASSLNREIGTEAFF	TGTGCCAGCAGCTTAAACCGGGAGATTGGCACTGAAGCTTTCTTT
-	13	TRBV6-1	TRBD2	TRBJ2-7	CASSLSGGYEQYF	TGTGCCAGCAGCCTCTCGGGGGGCTACGAGCAGTACTTC
-	18	TRBV19	TRBD1	TRBJ2-3	CASITEVSGQGAVDTQYF	TGTGCCAGTATAACCGAGGTATCCGGACAGGGGGCGGTGGATACGCAGTATTTT
-	14	TRBV5-4	-	TRBJ2-7	CASSLTGAPTEQYF	TGTGCCAGCAGCTTGACCGGGGCCCCTACGGAGCAGTACTTC
-	14	TRBV19	-	TRBJ2-2	CASSPHRTTGELFF	TGTGCCAGTAGTCCCCACAGAACCACCGGGGAGCTGTTTTTT
-	13	TRBV5-4	-	TRBJ2-3	CASSLAGADTQYF	TGTGCCAGCAGCTTGGCCGGGGCAGATACGCAGTATTTT
-	13	TRBV5-1	-	TRBJ1-2	CASSTDSNYGYTF	TGCGCCAGCAGCACCGACAGTAACTATGGCTACACCTTC
-	14	TRBV11-2	-	TRBJ2-7	CASSLIRTPYEQYF	TGTGCCAGCAGCTTAATACGGACCCCCTACGAGCAGTACTTC
-	16	TRBV30	TRBD2	TRBJ2-3	CAWRAWGLAGVDTQYF	TGTGCCTGGAGGGCGTGGGGGCTAGCGGGAGTCGATACGCAGTATTTT
-	16	TRBV6-1	TRBD1	TRBJ2-7	CASSDPPGTGSYEQYF	TGTGCCAGCAGTGACCCGCCCGGGACAGGGTCCTACGAGCAGTACTTC
-	14	TRBV6-5	TRBD2	TRBJ2-7	CASSYQAGVYEQYF	TGTGCCAGCAGTTATCAAGCGGGAGTCTACGAGCAGTACTTC
-	10	TRBV20-1	-	TRBJ1-5	CSATERTQHF	TGCAGTGCTACGGAAAGGACCCAGCATTTT
-	13	TRBV30	TRBD1	TRBJ1-2	CAWRADRGAGYTF	TGTGCCTGGAGGGCAGACAGGGGGGCTGGCTACACCTTC
-	14	TRBV7-2	TRBD2	TRBJ2-7	CASSLSSGSGEQYF	TGTGCCAGCAGCTTAAGCAGCGGGAGTGGCGAGCAGTACTTC
-	18	TRBV7-2	-	TRBJ2-3	CASSPRLSPVFSTDTQYF	TGTGCCAGCAGCCCCAGACTCAGCCCGGTATTTAGCACAGATACGCAGTATTTT
-	14	TRBV7-8	TRBD1	TRBJ2-7	CASSFQGAQNEQYF	TGTGCCAGCAGCTTTCAGGGGGCGCAGAACGAGCAGTACTTC
-	14	TRBV27	-	TRBJ1-1	CASSFIAGNTEAFF	TGTGCCAGCAGTTTTATTGCGGGGAACACTGAAGCTTTCTTT
-	17	TRBV5-1	TRBD2	TRBJ2-5	CASSLGLLASGQETQYF	TGCGCCAGCAGCTTGGGCCTGTTGGCTAGCGGACAAGAGACCCAGTACTTC
-	14	TRBV9	TRBD1	TRBJ1-6	CASSSGGVNSPLHF	TGTGCCAGCAGCTCAGGGGGTGTTAATTCACCCCTCCACTTT
-	14	TRBV7-9	TRBD1	TRBJ1-6	CASRSRTGNSPLHF	TGTGCCAGCCGATCCCGGACAGGGAATTCACCCCTCCACTTT
-	14	TRBV4-1	-	TRBJ2-7	CASSPGTKSYEQYF	TGCGCCAGCAGCCCCGGGACAAAGTCCTACGAGCAGTACTTC
-	14	TRBV5-1	-	TRBJ1-1	CASSLTGGGTEAFF	TGCGCCAGCAGCTTGACAGGTGGGGGCACTGAAGCTTTCTTT